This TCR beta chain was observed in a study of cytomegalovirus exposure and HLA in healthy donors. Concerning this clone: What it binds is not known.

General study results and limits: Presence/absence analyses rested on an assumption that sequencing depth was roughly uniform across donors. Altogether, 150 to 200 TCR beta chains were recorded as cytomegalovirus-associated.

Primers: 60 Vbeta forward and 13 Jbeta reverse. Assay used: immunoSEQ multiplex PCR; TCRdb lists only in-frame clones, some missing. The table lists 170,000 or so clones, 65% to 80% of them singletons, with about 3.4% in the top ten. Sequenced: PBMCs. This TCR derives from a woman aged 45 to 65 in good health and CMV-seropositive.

The CDR3 DNA follows: TGTGCCAGCAGCCCCTCCCTGACAGGTTCTAACTATGGCTACACCTTC. This encodes CASSPSLTGSNYGYTF. J is TRBJ1-2 and V is TRBV7-6; D is possibly TRBD1 (6 bases). Germline V CDR1 and CDR2: SGHVS, FNYEAQ. The CDR3 length is 16 residues. V lost 5 bases and J lost 0, with 16 bases in between.